One sample yielded the 25 T cell receptor beta chains listed below, sequenced in a study of T cell responses to AZD1222 COVID-19 vaccine. The method was immunoSEQ multiplex PCR; TCRdb's version includes in-frame clones alone and lacks a portion of them. The sample consists of about 66,000 clones, less than 85% of them appearing once. Sequencing used peripheral blood, obtained on day 0 of MenACWY control vaccination. The receptor set was obtained from an adult in good health.

The chain couples TRBV28 to TRBJ1-5; TRBD1 matches at 7 bases. CDR1 MDHEN and CDR2 SYDVKM come from the germline V gene. J lost 5 bases, V lost 7 bases, and 2 bases had no gene match. CDR3 length: 12 residues. The CDR3 DNA follows: TGTGCCAGCAACAGGGGCTATCAGCCCCAGCATTTT. It encodes CASNRGYQPQHF. Full variable domain (rest looked up from reference TRBV28 and TRBJ1-5): DVKVTQSSRYLVKRTGEKVFLECVQDMDHENMFWYRQDPGLGLRLIYFSYDVKMKEKGDIPEGYSVSREKKERFSLILESASTNQTSMYLCASNRGYQPQHFGDGTRLSIL.

This clone came up many times. The chain carries TRBV5-6 and TRBJ2-2; no clear D gene. CDR3 length: 15 amino acids. Trimming took 0 bases from V and 5 from J, leaving 11 bases between them. CDR1 and CDR2 (germline): SGHDT, YYEEEE. The CDR3 reads CASSLEEHLTGELFF. In DNA form, the CDR3 reads TGTGCCAGCAGCTTGGAGGAGCATTTGACCGGGGAGCTGTTTTTT.

As DNA, the CDR3 is TGTGCCTGGAGTGACCCCAACAGGGGGGGTTTTAATACTGAAGCTTTCTTT. Protein: CAWSDPNRGGFNTEAFF. This chain joins TRBV30 and TRBJ1-1; 8 nucleotides agree with TRBD1. Germline V gene data show CDR1 as GTSNPN and CDR2 as SVGIG (reference sequence). The V and J ends lost 1 base and 5 bases, in that order; junction bases with no gene match: 15. The CDR3 runs 17 residues.

The rearrangement links TRBV15 to TRBJ2-1; the D is unclear. Germline CDR1 reads LNHNV; CDR2 reads YYDKDF (reference sequence). V lost 0 bases and J lost 3, with 6 bases in between. The CDR3 contains 14 residues. The CDR3 spells CATSREADYNEQFF. CDR3 nucleotides: TGTGCCACCAGCAGAGAGGCGGACTACAATGAGCAGTTCTTC.

The V call is TRBV2, the J call TRBJ2-3; 14 bases match TRBD2. There are 16 residues in the CDR3. From germline, CDR1 is SNHLY and CDR2 FYNNEI. With V trimmed by 5 bases and J by 1 base, 2 bases remained unmatched. The DNA for the CDR3 is TGTGCCAGCAGTACGGGACTAGCGGGAGGCACAGATACGCAGTATTTT. It codes for CASSTGLAGGTDTQYF.

The chain links TRBV7-2 to TRBJ2-2, with D perhaps matching TRBD1 or TRBD2 (5 bases each). Per germline, CDR1 SGHTA and CDR2 FQGNSA. Trimming took 5 bases from V and 0 from J, leaving 7 bases between them. This CDR3 contains 14 residues. The CDR3 is CASSPGPNTGELFF. The CDR3 DNA reads TGTGCCAGCAGCCCGGGGCCGAACACCGGGGAGCTGTTTTTT.

This clone was counted between two and nine times. The rearrangement links TRBV7-2 to TRBJ2-1; D perhaps matches TRBD1 (5 bases). The CDR3 covers 14 residues. Germline values: CDR1 SGHTA, CDR2 FQGNSA. V was cut by 5 bases and J by 0 bases, with 8 bases left in between. The DNA of the CDR3 is TGTGCCAGCAGCCAGGGCACCTCCTACAATGAGCAGTTCTTC. The encoded protein is CASSQGTSYNEQFF.

V and J are TRBV6-5 and TRBJ2-5; 7 bases agree with TRBD2. This CDR3 has 14 residues. Per germline, CDR1 MNHEY and CDR2 SVGAGI. V lost 7 bases, J lost 4 bases, and 9 bases stayed unmatched. The CDR3 DNA reads as TGTGCCAGCACCCGGGCGGGGAGGGGAGAGACCCAGTACTTC. This gives the protein CASTRAGRGETQYF.

The chain is built from TRBV10-3 and TRBJ1-1, with 7 bases fitting TRBD1. V lost 7 bases to trimming and J lost 1 base; unmatched junction nucleotides: 6. Germline V gives CDR1 ENHRY, CDR2 SYGVKD. This CDR3 has 14 amino acids. CDR3 bases: TGTGCCATCACCCCGGACAGGTCGAACACTGAAGCTTTCTTT. Encoded protein: CAITPDRSNTEAFF.

CDR3 residues: CASRSGTGDGYTF. The CDR3 coding sequence is TGTGCCAGCAGATCCGGGACAGGGGATGGCTACACCTTC. The genes are TRBV28 and TRBJ1-2; 10 nucleotides align to TRBD1. This CDR3 has 13 amino acids. Germline V CDR1 and CDR2: MDHEN, SYDVKM. Trimming at V came to 6 bases and at J to 6 bases, leaving 4 bases not matched to a gene.

The chain uses TRBV6-5 and TRBJ1-6; TRBD1 matches at 9 bases. The ends lost 6 bases at V and 8 bases at J; junction bases unmatched: 2. Germline-derived CDR1 and CDR2 are MNHEY and SVGAGI. This CDR3 comprises 13 residues. The CDR3 nucleotides read TGTGCCAGCAGGACAGGGGGGGATTCACCCCTCCACTTT. It is translated as CASRTGGDSPLHF.

The chain couples TRBV19 to TRBJ1-5; tentative D call: TRBD1 (6 bases). CDR1 is LNHDA and CDR2 is SQIVND in the germline V gene (reference sequence). V dropped 6 bases and J dropped 6 bases, with 18 bases sitting between them. This CDR3 has 15 residues. CDR3 region: CASRQTYTGFQPQHF. The CDR3 DNA reads TGTGCCAGTAGACAAACTTATACAGGGTTTCAGCCCCAGCATTTT.

The chain joins TRBV14 to TRBJ2-5, with TRBD2 as a possible D gene (7 bases). V lost 2 bases to trimming and J lost 4 bases, with 17 bases between them. The germline V gene has CDR1 SGHDN and CDR2 FVKESK. This CDR3 is 16 amino acids long. The CDR3 bases are TGTGCCAGCAGCCAAAGCGAGGGGGGGCCGCGAGAGACCCAGTACTTC. Its protein product is CASSQSEGGPRETQYF. Complete variable domain (other parts from reference TRBV14 and TRBJ2-5): EAGVTQFPSHSVIEKGQTVTLRCDPISGHDNLYWYRRVMGKEIKFLLHFVKESKQDESGMPNNRFLAERTGGTYSTLKVQPAELEDSGVYFCASSQSEGGPRETQYFGPGTRLLVL.

This clone was seen once. V is TRBV11-2 and J is TRBJ1-1, with D hard to call. In germline, CDR1 is SGHAT, CDR2 FQNNGV. The length of the CDR3 is 16 residues. V was clipped by 0 bases and J by 0 bases, with 11 bases between them. CDR3 nucleotides: TGTGCCAGCAGCTTAGATCTTGGGAATTTGAACACTGAAGCTTTCTTT. It specifies CASSLDLGNLNTEAFF.

The chain carries TRBV11-2 and TRBJ2-1; D is unclear. V lost 5 bases and J 7 bases, leaving 15 bases between the germline ends. CDR3 length equals 14 residues. Germline CDR1 reads SGHAT; CDR2 reads FQNNGV. CDR3 loop: CASSILAGGNEQFF. The CDR3 DNA follows: TGTGCCAGCAGCATACTGGCTGGTGGGAATGAGCAGTTCTTC.

The J gene is TRBJ2-7, the V gene TRBV6-9; 11 bases agree with TRBD2. The germline CDR1 and CDR2 sequences are MNHGY and SVAAGI. Trimming took 10 bases from V and 5 from J; bases not matched to a gene: 19. The CDR3 contains 17 residues. The CDR3 here is CAKTLTSGMSGRDEQYF. CDR3 sequence (DNA): TGTGCCAAAACCTTGACTAGCGGGATGAGTGGTAGAGACGAGCAGTACTTC.

The chain joins TRBV28 to TRBJ2-7, with D uncertain. With 8 bases removed from V and 3 bases from J, the gap between germline ends came to 5 bases. CDR3 length: 10 residues. CDR1 and CDR2 (germline): MDHEN, SYDVKM. The CDR3 DNA is TGTGCCAGCGGGAACTACGAGCAGTACTTC. Protein product: CASGNYEQYF.

CDR3 in DNA: TGCGCCAGCAGCCTGTTTACAGGGGGGCACAATGAGCAGTTCTTC. This codes for CASSLFTGGHNEQFF. V gene TRBV5-1 combines with J gene TRBJ2-1, with 8 bases matching TRBD1. Germline CDR1 reads SGHRS; CDR2 reads YFSETQ. The CDR3 consists of 15 residues. The V segment lost 4 bases and the J segment 5 bases; nucleotides outside the gene matches: 8.

The rearrangement joins TRBV3-1 (or the pseudogene TRBV3-2) to TRBJ1-3; D possibly corresponds to TRBD1 (5 bases). Between the trimmed V and J ends, which lost 3 bases and 0 bases, there was a span of 18 bases. This CDR3 has 18 residues. In germline, CDR1 is LGHDT, CDR2 YNNKEL (reference sequence). The CDR3 spells CASSQGPRGPNSGNTIYF. The DNA of the CDR3 is TGTGCCAGCAGCCAGGGGCCAAGGGGACCGAACTCTGGAAACACCATATATTTT.

The chain uses TRBV20-1 and TRBJ1-4; D unclear. Trimming pared 5 bases from V and 12 bases from J, leaving 13 bases between. The germline V gene has CDR1 DFQATT and CDR2 SNEGSKA (reference sequence). CDR3 size: 11 residues. CDR3 DNA sequence: TGCAGTGCTCCGGACCGGGTAGAACTGTTTTTT. This gives the protein CSAPDRVELFF.

This clone was seen only a few times. This chain links TRBV6-5 with TRBJ1-2; 9 bases agree with TRBD1. The CDR3 extends over 15 amino acids. The V gene's germline CDR1 is MNHEY and CDR2 SVGAGI. The ends lost 5 bases at V and 8 bases at J; junction bases unmatched: 12. CDR3 protein: CASSPTGQGTRGYTF. For the CDR3, the DNA is TGTGCCAGCAGTCCGACCGGACAGGGGACGAGGGGCTACACCTTC.

The genes are TRBV6-5 and TRBJ2-1, with 7 bases lining up with TRBD2. The CDR3 contains 14 residues. Germline lookup yields CDR1 MNHEY and CDR2 SVGAGI. V lost 6 bases and J lost 8; bases outside the gene matches: 10. CDR3 region: CASSAAGPRDEQFF. The DNA of the CDR3 is TGTGCCAGCAGCGCAGCGGGGCCGCGGGATGAGCAGTTCTTC.

The chain is built from TRBV19 and TRBJ2-1, with D perhaps matching TRBD1 or TRBD2 (5 bases each). Germline V gene data show CDR1 as LNHDA and CDR2 as SQIVND (reference sequence). The CDR3 is 15 amino acids. V lost 4 bases to trimming and J lost 7 bases, with 17 bases between them. The CDR3 protein is CASSTTGFWGNEQFF. The CDR3 DNA follows: TGTGCCAGTAGTACGACTGGTTTTTGGGGGAATGAGCAGTTCTTC. Filled out from reference TRBV19 and TRBJ2-1, the complete variable domain reads DGGITQSPKYLFRKEGQNVTLSCEQNLNHDAMYWYRQDPGQGLRLIYYSQIVNDFQKGDIAEGYSVSREKKESFPLTVTSAQKNPTAFYLCASSTTGFWGNEQFFGPGTRLTVL.

This rearrangement joins TRBV30 to TRBJ2-5, with D possibly being TRBD1 (6 bases). CDR1 is GTSNPN and CDR2 is SVGIG in the germline V gene (reference sequence). This CDR3 region has 14 residues. V was cut by 2 bases and J by 5 bases, with 15 bases left in between. The CDR3 loop reads CAWSFRGIKETQYF. CDR3 in DNA: TGTGCCTGGAGTTTCAGGGGAATAAAGGAGACCCAGTACTTC. The complete variable domain, with remaining parts taken from reference TRBV30 and TRBJ2-5, reads SQTIHQWPATLVQPVGSPLSLECTVEGTSNPNLYWYRQAAGRGLQLLFYSVGIGQISSEVPQNLSASRPQDRQFILSSKKLLLSDSGFYLCAWSFRGIKETQYFGPGTRLLVL.

The rearrangement joins TRBV7-8 to TRBJ2-4, with D possibly matching TRBD1 (6 bases). This CDR3 is 14 amino acids long. Trimming took 0 bases from V and 8 from J, leaving 11 bases between them. Germline V gene lookup returns CDR1 SGHVS and CDR2 FQNEAQ. CDR3 bases: TGTGCCAGCAGCTTAGCGCCCGAGGGGGACATTCAGTACTTC. Protein product: CASSLAPEGDIQYF.